There are a few counts of the clone carrying this T cell receptor beta chain. Its antigen is not known. The record originates from a study of CD8 T cells in ankylosing spondylitis. Study-level points and caveats: Ankylosing spondylitis blood seemed to carry a telltale TCR beta motif made of about 8 highly homologous variants. It was reported that disease-linked clones were significantly enriched in matched ankylosing spondylitis synovial fluid. With a CD8+ phenotype, disease-linked clones were relatively rare in peripheral blood.

The CDR3 extends over 14 amino acids. V was cut by 3 bases and J by 3 bases, with 13 bases left in between. Germline V CDR1 and CDR2: DFQATT, SNEGSKA (reference sequence). Library preparation for TCR beta used quantitative 5'-RACE with molecular barcodes. TCRdb re-derived calls from the 5' RACE reads in MiXCR, one entry per CDR3 protein. The data contain fewer than 250,000 distinct CDR3 sequences, approximately 30% of them seen just once; the ten biggest clones take up approximately 4.6%. The sequence was collected from a male donor with ankylosing spondylitis or in good health (not recorded which). The chain joins TRBV20-1 to TRBJ2-3; possible D gene TRBD2, 5 bases. The source material was blood, either unsorted or a sorted T cell fraction (not recorded which). The CDR3 protein is CSASMGLATDTQYF. CDR3 bases: TGCAGTGCTAGTATGGGATTAGCGACAGATACGCAGTATTTT.